The 15 T cell receptor beta chains below all came from one sample that was sequenced in a study of cytomegalovirus exposure and HLA in healthy donors. The PCR had 60 Vbeta and 13 Jbeta primers. Using immunoSEQ multiplex PCR, the repertoire was profiled, and TCRdb retains in-frame clones only, with some absent. This sample yields some 150,000 clones, of which roughly 80% are seen a single time; roughly 4.7% belongs to the top ten. Sequenced input: PBMCs. These receptor sequences come from a man in his thirties or forties in good health and CMV-seronegative.

The chain couples TRBV5-8 to TRBJ2-5, with D tentatively TRBD1 (7 bases). The J call may be mistaken, given a closer DNA end match to TRBJ2-7. This CDR3 has 15 amino acids. Germline V gene sequence: CDR1 SGHTS, CDR2 YDEGEE. The CDR3 DNA reads TGTGCCAGCGAGCTTGTAGCAGGGGGGTCCTACGAGCAGTACTTC. It encodes CASELVAGGSYEQYF.

This chain joins TRBV25-1 and TRBJ1-2; no clear D gene. The CDR3 runs 15 residues. Trimming removed 0 bases at V and 6 bases at J, with 14 bases between. Germline V gives CDR1 MGHDK, CDR2 SYGVNS. This CDR3 reads CASSEYEGGLNGYTF. The CDR3 nucleotides are TGTGCCAGCAGTGAATATGAGGGCGGGTTGAATGGCTACACCTTC.

The J gene is TRBJ1-6, the V gene TRBV9; no definite D call. Germline V lookup: CDR1 SGDLS, CDR2 YYNGEE. This CDR3 contains 18 residues. V was pared by 2 bases and J by 6 bases, with 21 bases between. The CDR3: CASSVSQVGPEGNSPLHF. In DNA form, the CDR3 reads TGTGCCAGCAGCGTCTCTCAAGTGGGTCCCGAGGGTAATTCACCCCTCCACTTT.

The chain couples TRBV30 to TRBJ2-1; TRBD2 aligns across 7 bases. The junction had 12 bases not matched to a gene; V was cut back by 1 base and J by 0 bases. Germline V CDR1 and CDR2: GTSNPN, SVGIG (reference sequence). This CDR3 has 18 amino acids. This chain's CDR3 is CAWSGGGRGGGSYNEQFF. CDR3 DNA: TGTGCCTGGAGTGGGGGAGGGAGAGGCGGGGGCTCCTACAATGAGCAGTTCTTC.

CDR3 sequence: CACVQGRTEAFF. In nucleotides, the CDR3 is TGTGCCTGCGTACAGGGGAGGACTGAAGCTTTCTTT. The rearrangement links TRBV30 to TRBJ1-1; 7 bases map to TRBD1. The junction had 6 bases not matched to a gene; V was cut back by 6 bases and J by 5 bases. The germline V gene encodes CDR1 GTSNPN and CDR2 SVGIG (reference sequence). The CDR3 spans 12 residues.

The chain employs TRBV2 and TRBJ2-5; D might be TRBD1 (6 bases). Germline V gives CDR1 SNHLY, CDR2 FYNNEI. This CDR3 is 15 amino acids long. Trimming cost V 10 bases and J 2 bases, with 20 bases left between them. CDR3: CANFIEGERQETQYF. In nucleotides, the CDR3 is TGTGCCAACTTCATTGAGGGGGAGCGTCAAGAGACCCAGTACTTC.

A few counts support this clone. The rearrangement joins TRBV4-1 to TRBJ2-5; 12 nucleotides align to TRBD2. Judging by the DNA end, TRBJ2-7 fits better; the J call may be wrong. The CDR3 has 18 residues. Looked up from germline, CDR1 is MGHRA and CDR2 is YSYEKL. The chain's CDR3 is CASSQVLAGGPRSYEQYF. In DNA, the CDR3 is TGCGCCAGCAGCCAAGTGCTAGCGGGAGGGCCCCGCTCCTACGAGCAGTACTTC.

The chain couples TRBV7-9 to TRBJ1-5; 10 nucleotides align to TRBD1. The CDR3 extends over 15 amino acids. Germline V gives CDR1 SEHNR, CDR2 FQNEAQ (reference sequence). V dropped 0 bases and J dropped 8; count of bases not matched to a gene: 4. CDR3 protein: CASSLAGTGEEPQHF. Written as DNA, the CDR3 is TGTGCCAGCAGCTTAGCGGGGACAGGGGAAGAGCCCCAGCATTTT.

The chain has TRBV15 and TRBJ2-7; D is perhaps TRBD2 (5 bases). The CDR3 contains 14 residues. V was cut by 1 base and J by 8 bases, with 15 bases left in between. Germline lookup yields CDR1 LNHNV and CDR2 YYDKDF (reference sequence). CDR3 residues: CATSRAQEIGKQYF. The CDR3 DNA sequence: TGTGCCACCAGCAGAGCCCAAGAGATCGGGAAGCAGTACTTC. Full variable domain (outside the CDR3, taken from reference TRBV15 and TRBJ2-7): DAMVIQNPRYQVTQFGKPVTLSCSQTLNHNVMYWYQQKSSQAPKLLFHYYDKDFNNEADTPDNFQSRRPNTSFCFLDIRSPGLGDTAMYLCATSRAQEIGKQYFGPGTRLTVT.

Turning to this clone: Different DNA sequences within this sample yield the same CDR3. This rearrangement joins TRBV28 to TRBJ1-1, with a possible D match to TRBD1 (5 bases). CDR3 size: 13 residues. Per the germline V gene, CDR1 is MDHEN and CDR2 is SYDVKM. V gave up 3 bases and J gave up 1 base, with 6 bases separating them. The CDR3 reads CASSLGRNTEAFF. The CDR3 DNA sequence: TGTGCCAGCAGTTTGGGGCGGAACACTGAAGCTTTCTTT.

The chain recombines TRBV7-3 with TRBJ2-7; tentatively, D is TRBD2 (6 bases). CDR1 is SGHTA, CDR2 FQGTGA, per germline. This CDR3 contains 13 residues. Trimming shortened V by 5 bases and J by 5 bases, and 13 bases separated the two germline ends. The CDR3 coding sequence is TGTGCCAGCAGCCTCTCGGAGGGACACGAGCAGTACTTC. Translating gives CASSLSEGHEQYF.

The chain has TRBV21-1 and TRBJ2-5; the D call of TRBD2 is as the table states it, not checked on the DNA. TRBV21-1 is shown as a pseudogene. The CDR3 sequence is 16 residues long. CDR3 protein: CASSKFNTSGEETQYF. The CDR3 DNA sequence: TGTGCCAGCAGCAAGTTTAACACTAGCGGGGAAGAGACCCAGTACTTC.

This clone came up a few times. The rearrangement links TRBV7-9 to TRBJ1-1; D is possibly TRBD1 (6 bases). The length of the CDR3 is 15 residues. Germline V gives CDR1 SEHNR, CDR2 FQNEAQ (reference sequence). Trimming removed 5 bases at V and 7 bases at J, with 20 bases between. CDR3 DNA sequence: TGTGCCAGCAGCCCCCCGGACAGACCCTTCAGTGAAGCTTTCTTT. This codes for CASSPPDRPFSEAFF.

The chain combines TRBV7-9 with TRBJ2-7; D may be TRBD1 (6 bases). The CDR3 sequence is 13 residues long. CDR1 and CDR2 from the germline V gene are SEHNR and FQNEAQ (reference sequence). V was cut by 1 base and J by 2 bases, with 6 bases left in between. This CDR3 reads CASSLEGAYEQYF. DNA for the CDR3: TGTGCCAGCAGCTTAGAGGGGGCCTACGAGCAGTACTTC.

The chain has TRBV6-6 and TRBJ1-4; 10 bases match TRBD1. There are 14 residues in the CDR3. Germline V gene sequence: CDR1 MNHNY, CDR2 SVGAGI (reference sequence). Losses at the gene ends were 4 bases for V and 8 bases for J; bases not matched to a gene: 4. CDR3 nucleotides: TGTGCCAGCAGTTCCCCGGACAGGGGGGAAAAACTGTTTTTT. Its protein product is CASSSPDRGEKLFF.